This T cell receptor (beta chain) was identified during a study of blood T cell repertoires in COVID-19. Background on the study: Researchers got acute and convalescent COVID-19 samples from the United States, Italy and Spain.

Method: immunoSEQ multiplex PCR; TCRdb's copy keeps in-frame clones and lacks some. This table holds about 210,000 clones, more than 75% found once. Trimming cost V 2 bases and J 0 bases, with 11 bases left between them. In germline, CDR1 is MNHEY, CDR2 SVGAGI. CDR3 length: 15 amino acids. This clonotype originated in a man aged 30 to 39 with acute COVID-19. V usage is TRBV6-5 and J usage is TRBJ2-7, with D possibly TRBD1 on 6 matching bases. The sample consisted of PBMCs or T cells enriched from blood (not recorded which). In nucleotides, the CDR3 is TGTGCCAGCAGTTACACGCAGGGGAGCTCCTACGAGCAGTACTTC. This encodes CASSYTQGSSYEQYF.